These 21 T cell receptor beta chains share one sample of origin, sequenced in a study of chemoradiotherapy in HPV16-positive cancers. Libraries were prepared by immunoSEQ multiplex PCR; TCRdb keeps only in-frame clonotypes and omits some of them. The repertoire includes some 4,900 clones, around 72% of them detected once, and roughly 15% sits in the top ten. The input for sequencing was tumor tissue, taken from a patient who underwent chemoradiotherapy. The receptors were sampled from a human donor with HPV-associated anogenital cancer.

The chain links TRBV18 to TRBJ1-2; no firm D call. This CDR3 spans 15 amino acids. V was cut by 0 bases and J by 7 bases, with 15 bases left in between. The V gene's germline CDR1 is KGHSH and CDR2 LQKENI. The DNA of the CDR3 is TGTGCCAGCTCACCACCGGACCCGGGCCGAGGTGGCTACACCTTC. Encoded protein: CASSPPDPGRGGYTF.

This chain links TRBV9 with TRBJ2-5; the match to TRBD2 covers 8 bases. Germline V CDR1 and CDR2: SGDLS, YYNGEE. The CDR3 sequence is 17 residues long. The V and J ends lost 0 bases and 1 base, in that order; junction bases with no gene match: 8. The CDR3 region has the DNA TGTGCCAGCAGCGTAGAGGGAAGGGCGGGGGGCCAAGAGACCCAGTACTTC. Amino acid sequence: CASSVEGRAGGQETQYF.

The chain couples TRBV11-2 to TRBJ2-5, with D unresolved. Trimming shortened V by 5 bases and J by 5 bases, and 15 bases separated the two germline ends. The CDR3 runs to 14 residues. Germline loops: CDR1 SGHAT, CDR2 FQNNGV. The CDR3 DNA sequence: TGTGCCAGCAGCCCGCCCACAACGCGGGAGACCCAGTACTTC. Residues: CASSPPTTRETQYF.

This sequence joins TRBV13 and TRBJ1-1; TRBD1 matches 9 bases. Germline lookup yields CDR1 PRHDT and CDR2 FYEKMQ (reference sequence). The CDR3 is 13 amino acids. V shed 3 bases, J shed 6 bases, and the junction held 2 bases outside the gene matches. The CDR3 region is CASSFNRGPEAFF. CDR3 coding DNA: TGTGCCAGCAGCTTTAACAGGGGGCCTGAAGCTTTCTTT.

The V and J genes are TRBV29-1 and TRBJ2-1; 11 nucleotides agree with TRBD2. The germline V gene has CDR1 SQVTM and CDR2 ANQGSEA. CDR3 size: 18 residues. V lost 5 bases, J lost 0 bases, and 12 bases stayed unmatched. The CDR3 DNA is TGCAGCGTTAGGGGGCTAGCGGGGGGCTTGAGCTCCTACAATGAGCAGTTCTTC. Translation gives CSVRGLAGGLSSYNEQFF.

The V gene is TRBV6-1, the J gene TRBJ2-3, with 8 nucleotides matching TRBD2. The CDR3 contains 14 residues. Unmatched junction bases numbered 6, after V lost 3 bases and J lost 7 bases. Germline V lookup: CDR1 MNHNS, CDR2 SASEGT. CDR3 nucleotide sequence: TGTGCCAGCAGTGAGGGCGGGGGGTTGAATACGCAGTATTTT. This gives the protein CASSEGGGLNTQYF.

V gene TRBV28 combines with J gene TRBJ1-2; 7 bases match TRBD1. Per germline, CDR1 MDHEN and CDR2 SYDVKM. This CDR3 is 14 amino acids long. J lost 5 bases, V lost 6 bases, and 9 bases had no gene match. The CDR3 bases are TGTGCCAGCAGAAACCTCCGACAGGGTTATGGCTACACCTTC. It is translated as CASRNLRQGYGYTF.

The J gene is TRBJ1-1, the V gene TRBV19; possible D gene TRBD1, 6 bases. The CDR3 runs 13 residues. The germline V gene has CDR1 LNHDA and CDR2 SQIVND (reference sequence). V shed 7 bases and J shed 7 bases, with 16 bases lying between them. The CDR3 loop is CASIEQGAREAFF. CDR3 nucleotides: TGTGCCAGTATCGAACAGGGCGCACGTGAAGCTTTCTTT.

The gene calls are TRBV7-3 and TRBJ2-7; D possibly corresponds to TRBD2 (6 bases). CDR1 and CDR2 (germline): SGHTA, FQGTGA. V was shortened by 5 bases and J by 1 base, with 15 bases between the two germline ends. CDR3 size: 15 residues. CDR3 loop: CASSHVWEVSYEQYF. CDR3 nucleotide sequence: TGTGCCAGCAGCCACGTGTGGGAGGTTTCCTACGAGCAGTACTTC.

This chain connects TRBV11-3 to TRBJ2-3; no reliable D call. Germline values: CDR1 SGHNT, CDR2 YENEEA. The V end lost 6 bases, the J end lost 4 bases, and 8 bases lay between the germline ends. The CDR3 covers 12 residues. The CDR3 spells CASSMGPDTQYF. The CDR3 coding sequence is TGTGCCAGCAGTATGGGCCCAGATACGCAGTATTTT.

The chain has TRBV2 and TRBJ2-1; no clear D gene. CDR3 size: 13 residues. Trimming took 4 bases from V and 7 from J, leaving 11 bases between them. Germline V gene data show CDR1 as SNHLY and CDR2 as FYNNEI. DNA for the CDR3: TGTGCCAGCAGTGGGACGTCACCTAATGAGCAGTTCTTC. Its translation is CASSGTSPNEQFF.

This chain uses TRBV18 with TRBJ2-2; 8 bases fit TRBD1. CDR3 size: 17 residues. V was pared by 0 bases and J by 6 bases, with 9 bases of the junction left unmatched. From germline, CDR1 is KGHSH and CDR2 LQKENI. The CDR3 DNA sequence: TGTGCCAGCTCACCACCGGGACAGGTCCCCGGGTCCGGGGAGCTGTTTTTT. Its protein is CASSPPGQVPGSGELFF.

The chain combines TRBV6-6 with TRBJ1-6; 7 bases line up with TRBD1. The CDR3 has 13 amino acids. V lost 2 bases and J lost 10; bases outside the gene matches: 2. The germline gives CDR1 MNHNY, CDR2 SVGAGI (reference sequence). CDR3 residues: CASSYGQDSPLHF. Written as DNA, the CDR3 is TGTGCCAGCAGTTACGGACAGGACTCACCCCTCCACTTT.

This sequence joins TRBV29-1 and TRBJ1-4; TRBD1 agrees at 10 bases. V trimming: 3 bases; J trimming: 3 bases; junction bases outside the gene matches: 7. CDR3 length: 16 residues. CDR1 and CDR2 (germline): SQVTM, ANQGSEA. CDR3 coding DNA: TGCAGCGTTGAGGACAGGGGGGCATACGCTAATGAAAAACTGTTTTTT. The encoded protein is CSVEDRGAYANEKLFF.

The V and J genes are TRBV4-1 and TRBJ2-7; 7 positions match TRBD1. Germline V gene sequence: CDR1 MGHRA, CDR2 YSYEKL. The CDR3 sequence is 17 residues long. J lost 1 base, V lost 1 base, and 10 bases had no gene match. The CDR3 loop is CASSQVTGVGRSYEQYF. CDR3 DNA: TGCGCCAGCAGCCAAGTTACAGGGGTGGGGAGATCCTACGAGCAGTACTTC.

This clone is a singleton in its sample. The chain has TRBV10-3 and TRBJ1-2; D is perhaps TRBD1 (5 bases). This CDR3 contains 14 residues. The germline V gene encodes CDR1 ENHRY and CDR2 SYGVKD. Trimming pared 2 bases from V and 5 bases from J, leaving 12 bases between. The chain's CDR3 is CAISEEEGAYGYTF. The CDR3 DNA follows: TGTGCCATCAGTGAGGAGGAAGGGGCATATGGCTACACCTTC.

The CDR3 DNA is TGTGCCAGCAGCCTGGGGGACTCCGTGGGGCAGTATTTT. Protein: CASSLGDSVGQYF. V usage is TRBV7-3 and J usage is TRBJ2-3; TRBD2 is a possible D gene (6 bases). Germline lookup yields CDR1 SGHTA and CDR2 FQGTGA. The CDR3 spans 13 residues. V lost 5 bases and J lost 11, with 17 bases in between. Looking up the rest from reference TRBV7-3 and TRBJ2-3 gives the full variable domain: GAGVSQTPSNKVTEKGKYVELRCDPISGHTALYWYRQSLGQGPEFLIYFQGTGAADDSGLPNDRFFAVRPEGSVSTLKIQRTERGDSAVYLCASSLGDSVGQYFGPGTRLTVL.

This clone showed up just a few times. The chain uses TRBV6-5 and TRBJ1-6; the D gene is possibly TRBD1 (5 bases). This CDR3 has 11 amino acids. V was trimmed by 4 bases and J by 14 bases, leaving 9 bases between them. Germline CDR1 reads MNHEY; CDR2 reads SVGAGI. This CDR3 is CASSSAGALHF. The CDR3 DNA follows: TGTGCCAGCAGTTCAGCGGGGGCCCTCCACTTT.

The chain uses TRBV2 and TRBJ2-3; a possible D gene is TRBD2 (5 bases). Trimming removed 7 bases at V and 0 bases at J, with 11 bases between. This CDR3 has 14 residues. Germline V gives CDR1 SNHLY, CDR2 FYNNEI. CDR3 in DNA: TGTGCCAGCACCGAGGGATTTAGCACAGATACGCAGTATTTT. It yields the protein CASTEGFSTDTQYF. The full variable domain, its missing parts supplied by reference TRBV2 and TRBJ2-3, is EPEVTQTPSHQVTQMGQEVILRCVPISNHLYFYWYRQILGQKVEFLVSFYNNEISEKSEIFDDQFSVERPDGSNFTLKIRSTKLEDSAMYFCASTEGFSTDTQYFGPGTRLTVL.

The genes are TRBV6-5 and TRBJ2-3; D ambiguous. The length of the CDR3 is 13 residues. The germline V gene has CDR1 MNHEY and CDR2 SVGAGI. V dropped 4 bases and J dropped 2 bases, with 7 bases sitting between them. For the CDR3, the DNA is TGTGCCAGCAGTTGGACGGACACAGATACGCAGTATTTT. Translating gives CASSWTDTDTQYF.

This clone was found a few times. V gene TRBV23-1 combines with J gene TRBJ2-5, with a possible D match to TRBD2 (5 bases). TRBV23-1 is designated an ORF whose function remains uncertain. Between the trimmed V and J ends, which lost 3 bases and 5 bases, there was a span of 19 bases. The CDR3 length is 16 residues. DNA for the CDR3: TGCGCCAGCAGTCAGCCCCTCCGGCCAAGAGGGGAGACCCAGTACTTC. Translation gives CASSQPLRPRGETQYF.